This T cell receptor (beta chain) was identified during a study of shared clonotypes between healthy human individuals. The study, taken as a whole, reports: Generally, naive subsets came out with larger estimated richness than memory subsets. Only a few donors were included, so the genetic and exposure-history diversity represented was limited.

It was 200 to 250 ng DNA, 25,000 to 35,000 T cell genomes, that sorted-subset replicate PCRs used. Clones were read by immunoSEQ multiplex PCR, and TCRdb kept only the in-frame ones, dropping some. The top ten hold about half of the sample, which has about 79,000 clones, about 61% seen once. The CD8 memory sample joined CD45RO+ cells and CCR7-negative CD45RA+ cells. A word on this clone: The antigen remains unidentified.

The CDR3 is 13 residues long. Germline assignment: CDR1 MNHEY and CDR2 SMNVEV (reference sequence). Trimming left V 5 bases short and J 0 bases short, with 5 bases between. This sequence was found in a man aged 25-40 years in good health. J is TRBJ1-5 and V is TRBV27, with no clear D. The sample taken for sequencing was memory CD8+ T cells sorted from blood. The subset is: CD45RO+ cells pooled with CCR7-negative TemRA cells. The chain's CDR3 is CASSMYSNQPQHF. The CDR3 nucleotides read TGTGCCAGCAGTATGTATAGCAATCAGCCCCAGCATTTT.